These 3 T cell receptor beta chains share one sample of origin, sequenced in a study of cytomegalovirus exposure and HLA in healthy donors. The method was immunoSEQ multiplex PCR; TCRdb's version includes in-frame clones alone and lacks a portion of them. The data hold 190,000 or so clones, with 80% to 85% observed a single time. The sequenced material came from PBMCs. These receptors were taken from a woman aged 18-30 years in good health and CMV-seropositive.

V and J are TRBV5-1 and TRBJ1-2; D is uncertain. The length of the CDR3 is 14 residues. V was shortened by 0 bases and J by 2 bases, with 8 bases between the two germline ends. Germline values: CDR1 SGHRS, CDR2 YFSETQ. CDR3 residues: CASSLDVTNYGYTF. CDR3 nucleotide sequence: TGCGCCAGCAGCTTGGACGTGACAAACTATGGCTACACCTTC.

This clone has a single count. V is TRBV6-4 and J is TRBJ1-2; 7 positions match TRBD1. CDR3 size: 14 residues. CDR1 is MRHNA, CDR2 SNTAGT, per germline. V lost 6 bases and J lost 2; bases outside the gene matches: 6. The CDR3 is CASSRTGTNYGYTF. The CDR3 DNA follows: TGTGCCAGCAGCCGGACAGGAACGAACTATGGCTACACCTTC.

This chain links TRBV5-4 with TRBJ1-6; D may be TRBD1 (5 bases). V lost 0 bases and J lost 7, with 14 bases in between. The CDR3 spans 16 residues. From germline, CDR1 is SGHNT and CDR2 YYREEE (reference sequence). The CDR3 loop reads CASSLEGRAMNSPLHF. The DNA for the CDR3 is TGTGCCAGCAGCTTGGAGGGGCGAGCGATGAATTCACCCCTCCACTTT.